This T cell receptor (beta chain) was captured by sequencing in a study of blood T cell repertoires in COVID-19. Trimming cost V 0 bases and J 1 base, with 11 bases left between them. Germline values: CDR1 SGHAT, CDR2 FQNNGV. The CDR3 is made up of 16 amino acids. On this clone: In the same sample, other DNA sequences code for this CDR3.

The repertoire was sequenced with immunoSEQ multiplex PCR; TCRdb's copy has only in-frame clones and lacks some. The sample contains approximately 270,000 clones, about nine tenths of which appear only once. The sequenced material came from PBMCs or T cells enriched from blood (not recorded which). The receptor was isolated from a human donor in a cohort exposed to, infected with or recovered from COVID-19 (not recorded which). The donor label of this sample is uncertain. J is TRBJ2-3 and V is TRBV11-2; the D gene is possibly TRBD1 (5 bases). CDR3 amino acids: CASSLEWGRRTDTQYF. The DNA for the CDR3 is TGTGCCAGCAGCTTAGAATGGGGCAGGCGCACAGATACGCAGTATTTT.